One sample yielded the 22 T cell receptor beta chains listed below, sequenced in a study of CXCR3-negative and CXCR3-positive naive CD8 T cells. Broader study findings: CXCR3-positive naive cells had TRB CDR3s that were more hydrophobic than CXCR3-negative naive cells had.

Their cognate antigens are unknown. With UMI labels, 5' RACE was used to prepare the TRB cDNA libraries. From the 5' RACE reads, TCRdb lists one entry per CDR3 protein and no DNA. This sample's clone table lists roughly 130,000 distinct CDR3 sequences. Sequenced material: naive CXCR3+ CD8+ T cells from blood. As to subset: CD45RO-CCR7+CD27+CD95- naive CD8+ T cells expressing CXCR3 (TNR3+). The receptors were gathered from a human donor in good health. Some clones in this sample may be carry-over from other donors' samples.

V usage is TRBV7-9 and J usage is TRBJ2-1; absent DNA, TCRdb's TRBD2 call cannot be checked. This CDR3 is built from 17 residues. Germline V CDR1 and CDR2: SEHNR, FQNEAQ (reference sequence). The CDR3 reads CASSLGISAGGNGEQFF.

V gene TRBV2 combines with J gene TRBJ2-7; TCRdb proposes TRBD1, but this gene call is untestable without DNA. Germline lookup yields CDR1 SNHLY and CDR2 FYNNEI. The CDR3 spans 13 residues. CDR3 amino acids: CASRGGAMVEQYF.

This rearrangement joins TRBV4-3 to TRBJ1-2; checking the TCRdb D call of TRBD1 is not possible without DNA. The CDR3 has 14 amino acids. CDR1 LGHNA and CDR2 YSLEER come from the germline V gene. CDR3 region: CASSQRTGLGGYTF.

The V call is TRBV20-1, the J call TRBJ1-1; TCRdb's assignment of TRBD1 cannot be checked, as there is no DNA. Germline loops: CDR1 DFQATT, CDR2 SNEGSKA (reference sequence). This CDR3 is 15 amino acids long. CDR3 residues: CSAGWDRGRLTEAFF.

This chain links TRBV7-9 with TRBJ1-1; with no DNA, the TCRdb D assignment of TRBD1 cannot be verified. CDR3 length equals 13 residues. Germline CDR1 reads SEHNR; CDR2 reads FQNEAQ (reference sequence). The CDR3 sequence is CASSPWDRTNAFF.

The CDR3 protein is CASSYTEYNEKFF. This sequence joins TRBV6-6 and TRBJ2-1. The CDR3 consists of 13 residues. Germline CDR1 reads MNHNY; CDR2 reads SVGAGI (reference sequence).

The CDR3: CASSFTGDTAFF. The chain employs TRBV27 and TRBJ1-1; TCRdb proposes TRBD1, but this gene call is untestable without DNA. CDR3 length: 12 amino acids. From germline, CDR1 is MNHEY and CDR2 SMNVEV (reference sequence).

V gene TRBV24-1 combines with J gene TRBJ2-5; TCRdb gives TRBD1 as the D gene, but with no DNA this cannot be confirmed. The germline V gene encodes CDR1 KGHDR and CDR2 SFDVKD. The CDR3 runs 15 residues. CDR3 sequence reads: CATSEGQTTGETQYF.

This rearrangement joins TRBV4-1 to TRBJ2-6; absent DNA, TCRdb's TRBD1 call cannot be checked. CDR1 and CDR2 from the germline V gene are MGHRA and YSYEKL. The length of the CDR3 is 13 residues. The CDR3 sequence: CASRGAGANVLTF.

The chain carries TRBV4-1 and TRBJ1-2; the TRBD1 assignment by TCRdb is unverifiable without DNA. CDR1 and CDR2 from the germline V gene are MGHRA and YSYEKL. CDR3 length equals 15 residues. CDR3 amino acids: CASSQEGQLNYGYTF.

CDR3 sequence reads: CSVEDPWTSGGAYNEQFF. The gene calls are TRBV29-1 and TRBJ2-1; TCRdb designates TRBD2, a call that cannot be tested without DNA. The CDR3 runs to 18 residues. The V gene's germline CDR1 is SQVTM and CDR2 ANQGSEA.

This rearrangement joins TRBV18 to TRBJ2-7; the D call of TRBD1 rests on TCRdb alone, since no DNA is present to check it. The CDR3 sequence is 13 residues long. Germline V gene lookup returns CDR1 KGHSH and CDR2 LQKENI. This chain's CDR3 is CASSPPAGSEQYF.

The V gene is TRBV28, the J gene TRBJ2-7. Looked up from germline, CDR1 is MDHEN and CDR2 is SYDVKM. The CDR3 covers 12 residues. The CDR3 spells CASARGSYEQYF. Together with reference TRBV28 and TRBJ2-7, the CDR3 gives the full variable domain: DVKVTQSSRYLVKRTGEKVFLECVQDMDHENMFWYRQDPGLGLRLIYFSYDVKMKEKGDIPEGYSVSREKKERFSLILESASTNQTSMYLCASARGSYEQYFGPGTRLTVT.

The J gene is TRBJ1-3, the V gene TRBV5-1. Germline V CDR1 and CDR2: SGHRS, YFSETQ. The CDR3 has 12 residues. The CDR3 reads CASSQEGNTIYF.

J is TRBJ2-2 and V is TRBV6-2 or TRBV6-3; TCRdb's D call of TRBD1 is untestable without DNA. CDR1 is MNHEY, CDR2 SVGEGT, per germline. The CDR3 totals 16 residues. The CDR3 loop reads CASRDPLTGNTGELFF.

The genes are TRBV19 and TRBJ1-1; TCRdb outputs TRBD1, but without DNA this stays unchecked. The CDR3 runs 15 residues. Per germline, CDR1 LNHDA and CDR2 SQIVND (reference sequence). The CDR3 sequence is CASSVRTGRNTEAFF.

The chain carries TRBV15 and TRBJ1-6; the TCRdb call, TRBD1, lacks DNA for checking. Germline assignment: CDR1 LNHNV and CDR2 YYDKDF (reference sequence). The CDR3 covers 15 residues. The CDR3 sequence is CATSREGAGSSPLHF.

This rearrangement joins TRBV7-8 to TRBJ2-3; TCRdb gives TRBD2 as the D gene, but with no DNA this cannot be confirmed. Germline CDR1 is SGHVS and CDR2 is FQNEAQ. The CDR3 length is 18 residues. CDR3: CASSPVERGLHSTDTQYF.

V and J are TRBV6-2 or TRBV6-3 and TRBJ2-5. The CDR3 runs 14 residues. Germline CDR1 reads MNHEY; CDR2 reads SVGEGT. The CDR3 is CASSSARYQETQYF.

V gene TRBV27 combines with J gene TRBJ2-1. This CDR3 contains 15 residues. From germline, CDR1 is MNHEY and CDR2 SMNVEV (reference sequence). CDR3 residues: CASSLAGGAYNEQFF.

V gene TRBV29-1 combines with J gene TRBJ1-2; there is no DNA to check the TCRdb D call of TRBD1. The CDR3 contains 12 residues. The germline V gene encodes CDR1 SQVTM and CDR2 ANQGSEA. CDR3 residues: CSVAQGPDGYTF.

CDR3 protein: CATSRDRASRSGNTIYF. The V call is TRBV15, the J call TRBJ1-3. Germline CDR1 LNHNV, CDR2 YYDKDF (reference sequence). This CDR3 spans 17 amino acids.